The clone carrying this T cell receptor (beta chain) came up a few times. The antigen is unknown. The entire patient cohort was treatment-naive prior to thyroid surgery. The source of the sample is a study of metastatic and nonmetastatic thyroid tumors. General study results and limits: As reported, TCR beta diversity in blood and tumor was significantly higher in malignant thyroid tumors than in benign nodules.

Unmatched junction bases numbered 14, after V lost 5 bases and J lost 8 bases. CDR3 length: 16 residues. CDR1 and CDR2 from the germline V gene are MNHNS and SASEGT. With MiXCR, TCRdb reprocessed the PCR reads. Of more than 20,000 clones listed, approximately 25% were seen once; the top ten hold 6.4%. The sequencing sample was made of tumor tissue. V and J are TRBV6-1 and TRBJ2-4; TRBD2 matches at 8 bases. The TCR sequence derives from a female donor with papillary thyroid cancer or a benign thyroid nodule (not recorded which). Some clones in this sample may be carry-over from other donors' samples. The CDR3 spells CASSPPGGGERDIQYF. The DNA of the CDR3 is TGTGCCAGCAGTCCGCCCGGGGGGGGCGAGAGGGACATTCAGTACTTC.